Below, 26 T cell receptor beta chains from the same sample are listed, as sequenced in a study of cytomegalovirus exposure and HLA in healthy donors. Measured with immunoSEQ multiplex PCR; TCRdb has only the in-frame clones, and not every one. The sample lists more than 200,000 clones, 90% seen once, with 3.1% in the top ten. Sequenced material: PBMCs. The receptor source for this set is a woman aged 25 to 39 in good health and CMV-seronegative.

The genes are TRBV30 and TRBJ2-7; 9 bases agree with TRBD1. The CDR3 spans 13 residues. V trimming: 2 bases; J trimming: 9 bases; junction bases outside the gene matches: 8. Germline values: CDR1 GTSNPN, CDR2 SVGIG (reference sequence). The CDR3 DNA is TGTGCCTGGAGTCCTACAGGGGGCGGGGGGCAGTACTTC. This sequence encodes CAWSPTGGGGQYF.

The chain carries TRBV27 and TRBJ2-1; the match to TRBD1 covers 12 bases. The CDR3 runs 16 residues. V shed 6 bases and J 7 bases; nucleotides not matched to a gene: 10. Germline V gene data show CDR1 as MNHEY and CDR2 as SMNVEV (reference sequence). The CDR3 here is CASSPLGTGGGNEQFF. DNA for the CDR3: TGTGCCAGCAGCCCCCTTGGGACAGGGGGCGGGAATGAGCAGTTCTTC.

The rearrangement uses TRBV6-5 and TRBJ2-2; the D call may be TRBD1 or TRBD2 (5 bases each). This CDR3 contains 13 residues. Trimming removed 2 bases from V and 4 bases from J, with 5 bases in between. Per germline, CDR1 MNHEY and CDR2 SVGAGI. In DNA, the CDR3 is TGTGCCAGCAGTTACGGGGGCACCGGGGAGCTGTTTTTT. It specifies CASSYGGTGELFF.

This clone was seen a single time. The CDR3, as DNA: TGTGCCAGCAGCTTAGGGGGACTAGCGGGAGTTTTTGAGCAGTTCTTC. It is translated as CASSLGGLAGVFEQFF. The genes are TRBV11-3 and TRBJ2-1; TRBD2 matches 14 bases. This CDR3 is 16 amino acids long. Germline assignment: CDR1 SGHNT and CDR2 YENEEA. Unmatched junction bases numbered 5, after V lost 1 base and J lost 9 bases.

The chain joins TRBV5-6 to TRBJ2-1; tentatively, D is TRBD2 (5 bases). The CDR3 covers 14 residues. CDR1 is SGHDT and CDR2 is YYEEEE in the germline V gene. V lost 0 bases and J lost 8, with 12 bases in between. The CDR3 coding sequence is TGTGCCAGCAGCTTGGTCGGGATCAGTGATGAGCAGTTCTTC. This sequence encodes CASSLVGISDEQFF.

The chain couples TRBV11-2 to TRBJ2-5; the match to TRBD2 covers 8 bases. The CDR3 runs to 16 residues. The germline V gene encodes CDR1 SGHAT and CDR2 FQNNGV. Trimming at V came to 1 base and at J to 2 bases, leaving 6 bases not matched to a gene. The CDR3 DNA follows: TGTGCCAGCAGCTTAGTAGAAGCGGGAGAGCAAGAGACCCAGTACTTC. It yields the protein CASSLVEAGEQETQYF.

The J gene is TRBJ2-5, the V gene TRBV28; perhaps TRBD1 as D (5 bases). Trimming removed 1 base at V and 1 base at J, with 10 bases between. The CDR3 length is 15 residues. Looked up from germline, CDR1 is MDHEN and CDR2 is SYDVKM. CDR3 DNA: TGTGCCAGCAGTTTATTAGGGGCAGCCCAAGAGACCCAGTACTTC. It is translated as CASSLLGAAQETQYF.

The chain couples TRBV27 to TRBJ2-7; D is unclear. The CDR3 contains 14 residues. From germline, CDR1 is MNHEY and CDR2 SMNVEV (reference sequence). V lost 2 bases, J lost 3 bases, and 11 bases lay in between. This chain's CDR3 is CASSLANPVYEQYF. The CDR3 nucleotides are TGTGCCAGCAGTTTAGCTAACCCGGTCTACGAGCAGTACTTC.

This sequence joins TRBV2 and TRBJ2-1; 11 bases are a match to TRBD2. CDR3 size: 18 residues. The germline V gene encodes CDR1 SNHLY and CDR2 FYNNEI. Trimming cost V 3 bases and J 7 bases; bases outside gene matches: 14. The CDR3 DNA sequence: TGTGCCAGCAGTGATCCCCCTCTACTAGCGGGAGAATTGAATGAGCAGTTCTTC. Its protein product is CASSDPPLLAGELNEQFF.

The chain joins TRBV12-5 to TRBJ2-7; possible D gene TRBD2, 6 bases. V lost 6 bases and J 2 bases, leaving 11 bases between the germline ends. Germline V gives CDR1 LGHNT, CDR2 FRNRAP. This CDR3 is built from 13 residues. The CDR3 here is CASGPGVAYEQYF. CDR3 DNA: TGTGCTAGTGGCCCGGGGGTGGCCTACGAGCAGTACTTC.

The DNA for the CDR3 is TGTGCCAGCAGCCTCACTAGCGGGGGGATTTGGGGGAATGAGCAGTTCTTC. This encodes CASSLTSGGIWGNEQFF. This chain uses TRBV28 with TRBJ2-1; 12 bases fit TRBD2. V lost 6 bases and J lost 7; bases outside the gene matches: 13. This CDR3 region has 17 residues. In germline, CDR1 is MDHEN, CDR2 SYDVKM.

This rearrangement joins TRBV7-2 to TRBJ2-5, with D maybe TRBD2 (5 bases). Trimming left V 8 bases short and J 4 bases short, with 11 bases between. The CDR3 spans 12 residues. Germline-derived CDR1 and CDR2 are SGHTA and FQGNSA. CDR3 sequence: CASAGMLETQYF. In DNA, the CDR3 is TGTGCCAGCGCCGGGATGTTAGAGACCCAGTACTTC. Drawing the rest from reference TRBV7-2 and TRBJ2-5, the complete variable domain is GAGVSQSPSNKVTEKGKDVELRCDPISGHTALYWYRQSLGQGLEFLIYFQGNSAPDKSGLPSDRFSAERTGGSVSTLTIQRTQQEDSAVYLCASAGMLETQYFGPGTRLLVL.

Note on this clone: The same CDR3 also results from other DNA sequences found in this sample. V gene TRBV6-5 combines with J gene TRBJ2-7; D remains ambiguous. CDR3 length: 12 amino acids. With 2 bases removed from V and 3 bases from J, the gap between germline ends came to 5 bases. Germline V gene sequence: CDR1 MNHEY, CDR2 SVGAGI. The CDR3: CASSYRGYEQYF. DNA of the CDR3: TGTGCCAGCAGTTACAGAGGCTACGAGCAGTACTTC.

The genes are TRBV11-2 and TRBJ2-4; tentative D call: TRBD2 (6 bases). Germline V CDR1 and CDR2: SGHAT, FQNNGV. CDR3 length: 14 amino acids. V lost 2 bases and J 8 bases, leaving 13 bases between the germline ends. CDR3 loop: CASSLLGGKDIQYF. As DNA, the CDR3 is TGTGCCAGCAGCTTATTGGGCGGGAAGGACATTCAGTACTTC.

This clone appeared a few times. The rearrangement uses TRBV10-1 and TRBJ2-7; TRBD1 agrees at 9 bases. Germline lookup yields CDR1 WNHNN and CDR2 SYGVQD (reference sequence). J gave up 3 bases and V 2 bases, and 5 bases lay outside the gene matches. The CDR3 covers 15 residues. CDR3 loop: CASSEKGTGYYEQYF. The DNA for the CDR3 is TGCGCCAGCAGTGAGAAGGGGACAGGGTACTACGAGCAGTACTTC.

Notes on this clone: The sample has other DNA sequences that encode this CDR3 too. The chain uses TRBV28 and TRBJ1-1; 8 nucleotides line up with TRBD1. CDR3 size: 11 residues. J lost 4 bases, V lost 10 bases, and 2 bases had no gene match. Germline lookup yields CDR1 MDHEN and CDR2 SYDVKM. The CDR3 loop reads CATTGGTEAFF. For the CDR3, the DNA is TGTGCCACCACAGGGGGCACTGAAGCTTTCTTT.

The chain carries TRBV30 and TRBJ2-3; a weak D match, TRBD2 (6 bases). Trimming left V 0 bases short and J 4 bases short, with 11 bases between. The germline CDR1 and CDR2 sequences are GTSNPN and SVGIG (reference sequence). CDR3 size: 14 residues. The CDR3 region is CAWSVGLASDTQYF. CDR3 sequence (DNA): TGTGCCTGGAGTGTAGGGCTAGCGTCAGATACGCAGTATTTT.

This clone was recorded a few times. V gene TRBV5-1 combines with J gene TRBJ2-7; D perhaps matches TRBD2 (5 bases). This CDR3 spans 15 amino acids. From germline, CDR1 is SGHRS and CDR2 YFSETQ. Trimming stripped 0 bases from V and 3 bases from J, with 13 bases between. The CDR3 sequence is CASSLGLAENYEQYF. DNA of the CDR3: TGCGCCAGCAGCTTGGGTCTAGCTGAAAACTACGAGCAGTACTTC.

Turning to this clone: The sample holds other DNA sequences that translate to the same CDR3. CDR3 coding DNA: TGTGCCAGCAGCTTATACGGGAGTAACACCGGGGAGCTGTTTTTT. Protein product: CASSLYGSNTGELFF. The chain couples TRBV7-3 to TRBJ2-2; TRBD2 is a possible D gene (6 bases). Trimming left V 2 bases short and J 2 bases short, with 9 bases between. The CDR3 loop spans 15 amino acids. The germline CDR1 and CDR2 sequences are SGHTA and FQGTGA.

The chain couples TRBV11-2 to TRBJ2-5; the D gene is possibly TRBD2 (5 bases). The CDR3 spans 12 residues. Germline assignment: CDR1 SGHAT and CDR2 FQNNGV. V was clipped by 4 bases and J by 5 bases, with 8 bases between them. The CDR3 here is CASSSGGETQYF. CDR3 in DNA: TGTGCCAGCAGCTCCGGAGGTGAGACCCAGTACTTC.

This chain joins TRBV14 and TRBJ2-7, with 9 nucleotides matching TRBD1. This CDR3 is 16 amino acids long. Losses at the gene ends were 0 bases for V and 5 bases for J; bases not matched to a gene: 8. Germline V gene sequence: CDR1 SGHDN, CDR2 FVKESK. The CDR3 DNA reads TGTGCCAGCAGCCAAGAACCCGGGACAGGGCTGCACGAGCAGTACTTC. The encoded protein is CASSQEPGTGLHEQYF.

The chain recombines TRBV28 with TRBJ2-1; tentatively, D is TRBD2 (5 bases). Trimming took 8 bases from V and 6 from J, leaving 11 bases between them. Germline V CDR1 and CDR2: MDHEN, SYDVKM. The CDR3 spans 12 residues. CDR3 amino acids: CASSGLGNEQFF. In DNA, the CDR3 is TGTGCCAGCTCGGGGTTGGGCAATGAGCAGTTCTTC.

This chain uses TRBV27 with TRBJ2-1; TRBD2 matches at 12 bases. V lost 6 bases, J lost 9 bases, and 6 bases stayed unmatched. This CDR3 is built from 14 residues. Looked up from germline, CDR1 is MNHEY and CDR2 is SMNVEV (reference sequence). The CDR3 region is CASRLAGGSGEQFF. The CDR3 region has the DNA TGTGCCAGCAGACTAGCGGGAGGATCGGGTGAGCAGTTCTTC.

V gene TRBV27 combines with J gene TRBJ1-1; D is uncertain. In germline, CDR1 is MNHEY, CDR2 SMNVEV (reference sequence). With 6 bases removed from V and 6 bases from J, the gap between germline ends came to 17 bases. The length of the CDR3 is 14 residues. The CDR3 is CASRKRTSMSEAFF. As DNA, the CDR3 is TGTGCCAGCAGAAAAAGGACTAGCATGTCTGAAGCTTTCTTT.

The J gene is TRBJ2-1, the V gene TRBV19, with TRBD2 matching over 7 bases. The germline CDR1 and CDR2 sequences are LNHDA and SQIVND (reference sequence). V lost 8 bases and J lost 7; bases outside the gene matches: 23. This CDR3 is built from 18 residues. The CDR3 sequence is CASGPSFGAVLGGNEQFF. Written as DNA, the CDR3 is TGTGCCAGTGGGCCCTCGTTCGGGGCGGTCTTGGGGGGGAATGAGCAGTTCTTC.

The chain couples TRBV28 to TRBJ1-1; D might be TRBD1 (6 bases). This CDR3 has 13 amino acids. Germline assignment: CDR1 MDHEN and CDR2 SYDVKM. The V gene lost 6 bases and the J gene lost 10 bases, with 18 bases spanning the gap. CDR3 coding DNA: TGTGCCAGCAGGTGGGGGGCAGGTTTCGGAGCTTTCTTT. It is translated as CASRWGAGFGAFF.